This entry lists 2 T cell receptor beta chains sequenced from one sample in a study of Graves' ophthalmopathy and Graves' hyperthyroidism (dated by TCRdb to the late 2010s). Sequencing was performed on an Illumina HiSeq 2000. For repertoire sequencing, the TCR beta CDR3 regions were amplified from RNA transcripts. The first round of RT-PCR was done with HTBI primers and the Qiagen OneStep RT-PCR kit, and was followed by a second round of multiplex PCR, then size selection and purification. In-frame beta chains were kept once TCRdb had trimmed the public reads at Q25 with fastp and called clones with MiXCR. Rows are unified per CDR3 protein, each entry keeping the most common DNA and genes. The sample includes about 480,000 distinct CDR3 sequences, with around an eighth observed a single time. The top ten clonotypes cover about 9.4% of the sample. Material: blood. These receptors came from a woman between 25 and 40 years old with Graves' ophthalmopathy. Donor details come from another sample of the same person, matched by shared clones.

This clonotype was counted ten times or more. Here the CDR3 reads CATTPRPGQGIEPLHF. In DNA form, the CDR3 reads TGTGCCACCACCCCACGACCGGGACAGGGGATCGAACCCCTCCACTTT. V usage is TRBV19 and J usage is TRBJ1-6; 10 positions agree with TRBD1. This CDR3 spans 16 amino acids. Trimming cost V 10 bases and J 12 bases; bases outside gene matches: 18. Per the germline V gene, CDR1 is LNHDA and CDR2 is SQIVND (reference sequence).

The sample holds many counts of this clonotype. CDR3 sequence reads: CASSQEVAGRYEQYF. CDR3 bases: TGCGCCAGCAGCCAGGAAGTAGCGGGAAGGTACGAGCAGTACTTC. The chain carries TRBV4-1 and TRBJ2-7, with 8 bases identical to TRBD2. The CDR3 is 15 residues long. Per germline, CDR1 MGHRA and CDR2 YSYEKL. V lost 3 bases and J lost 4; bases outside the gene matches: 8.